The 18 T cell receptor beta chains below were found in one sample sequenced in a study of read filtering for tumor transcriptome and immune sequencing. Molecular barcoded adaptors covering alpha/delta and beta/gamma chains were used on 400 ng RNA. One entry per CDR3 protein results from TCRdb running MiXCR on the reads. Of around 26,000 distinct CDR3 sequences listed, 14% are singletons. The sequenced sample consisted of a population of CD138-negative cells sorted from bone marrow. These receptor sequences come from a donor aged 40 or over with multiple myeloma.

This clonotype was counted only a few times. A much larger clone is a single base away; this may be a read error. The conserved final phenylalanine or tryptophan is absent from the CDR3, which likely points to a read error. V and J are TRBV20-1 and TRBJ2-5; 9 nucleotides agree with TRBD2. J lost 2 bases, V lost 3 bases, and 7 bases had no gene match. Germline loops: CDR1 DFQATT, CDR2 SNEGSKA (reference sequence). The CDR3 is 15 amino acids. CDR3 loop: CSARLGREGQETQYL. CDR3 nucleotide sequence: TGCAGTGCTAGGTTGGGGCGGGAGGGACAAGAGACCCAGTACCTC.

There are a few counts of this clonotype. The rearrangement links TRBV4-2 to TRBJ2-5, with D possibly being TRBD1 or TRBD2 (5 bases each). CDR3 length: 18 amino acids. V was clipped by 1 base and J by 0 bases, with 18 bases between them. CDR1 LGHNA and CDR2 YNFKEQ come from the germline V gene. The CDR3 DNA sequence: TGTGCCAGCAGCCAAGGGGGGACCGGACACCTGTACCAAGAGACCCAGTACTTC. Amino acid sequence: CASSQGGTGHLYQETQYF.

This clonotype was detected once. One base away lies a much larger clone, so this may be a sequencing read error. The gene calls are TRBV29-1 and TRBJ2-3; no clear D. The CDR3 length is 15 residues. CDR1 and CDR2 from the germline V gene are SQVTM and ANQGSEA. The CDR3 sequence: CTVEGGRRSTDTQYF. The CDR3 coding sequence is TGCACCGTTGAAGGCGGACGCCGCAGCACAGATACGCAGTATTTT.

This clonotype was detected ten times or more. The chain has TRBV20-1 and TRBJ2-2; TRBD2 matches 8 bases. Germline V gives CDR1 DFQATT, CDR2 SNEGSKA (reference sequence). CDR3 length: 13 residues. The CDR3 region is CSTGTRTDGELFF. The CDR3 DNA reads TGCAGCACCGGGACTAGAACCGACGGGGAGCTGTTTTTT.

This clonotype showed up many times. The V call is TRBV11-2, the J call TRBJ1-5, with D maybe TRBD1 (5 bases). Germline V gene data show CDR1 as SGHAT and CDR2 as FQNNGV. The CDR3 length is 14 residues. With 2 bases removed from V and 2 bases from J, the gap between germline ends came to 7 bases. CDR3 in amino acids: CASSLLGGNQPQHF. The CDR3 bases are TGTGCCAGCAGCTTATTGGGGGGCAATCAGCCCCAGCATTTT.

Ten or more counts support this clonotype. The rearrangement links TRBV7-2 to TRBJ1-4; D might be TRBD1 (6 bases). This CDR3 contains 18 residues. The V end lost 1 base, the J end lost 0 bases, and 15 bases lay between the germline ends. Germline V gene data show CDR1 as SGHTA and CDR2 as FQGNSA. DNA of the CDR3: TGTGCCAGCAGCTTAGGAACAGGGTCTCTTGCAACTAATGAAAAACTGTTTTTT. This translates into CASSLGTGSLATNEKLFF.

This clonotype was recorded a few times. This may arise from a read error, as a much more abundant clone is one base away. The genes are TRBV20-1 and TRBJ2-7; TRBD1 aligns across 8 bases. Germline V gives CDR1 DFQATT, CDR2 SNEGSKA (reference sequence). This CDR3 spans 12 amino acids. The CDR3 DNA follows: TGCAGTGCCCCAGGGGGCCAATACGAGCAGTGCTTC. Translation: CSAPGGQYEQCF.

About this clonotype itself: The junction departs from germline at one end; a sequencing error may be responsible. V gene TRBV6-1 combines with J gene TRBJ1-5; perhaps TRBD1 as D (5 bases). This CDR3 region has 15 residues. CDR1 is MNHNS, CDR2 SASEGT, per germline. The CDR3, as DNA: TGTGCTAGCAGCGGGACGGCTCGGAGCGATCAGCCCCAGCATTTT. Residues: CASSGTARSDQPQHF.

Concerning this clonotype itself: A much larger clonotype is one base distant, so this may be a read error. The chain recombines TRBV5-1 with TRBJ2-4, with D possibly being TRBD1 (6 bases). The germline V gene has CDR1 SGHRS and CDR2 YFSETQ. The CDR3 spans 12 residues. The V end lost 8 bases, the J end lost 9 bases, and 15 bases lay between the germline ends. CDR3 in amino acids: CASRSTGSIQYF. DNA of the CDR3: TGCGCCAGTCGTTCGACAGGAAGCATTCAGTACTTC. The full variable domain, rest sourced from reference TRBV5-1 and TRBJ2-4, is KAGVTQTPRYLIKTRGQQVTLSCSPISGHRSVSWYQQTPGQGLQFLFEYFSETQRNKGNFPGRFSGRQFSNSRSEMNVSTLELGDSALYLCASRSTGSIQYFGAGTRLSVL.

This clonotype has a count of ten or more. This chain uses TRBV5-1 with TRBJ2-3, with 8 bases identical to TRBD1. CDR3 length equals 15 residues. CDR1 and CDR2 (germline): SGHRS, YFSETQ. V was pared by 2 bases and J by 6 bases, with 8 bases of the junction left unmatched. The CDR3 region has the DNA TGCGCCAGCAGCTTCCGGGACAGGATCAGGGATACGCAGTATTTT. Protein sequence: CASSFRDRIRDTQYF.

The table lists this clonotype with many counts. The J gene is TRBJ2-3, the V gene TRBV2, with 8 bases aligning to TRBD1. V was clipped by 5 bases and J by 3 bases; unmatched bases: 10. The CDR3 sequence is 16 residues long. Looked up from germline, CDR1 is SNHLY and CDR2 is FYNNEI. CDR3 DNA: TGTGCCAGCAGTTTTCGGACAGGGCAGGGAACAGATACGCAGTATTTT. Translation: CASSFRTGQGTDTQYF.

This clonotype was recorded at least ten times. This chain connects TRBV5-1 to TRBJ2-1; TRBD2 matches at 12 bases. V lost 0 bases to trimming and J lost 9 bases; unmatched junction nucleotides: 1. The germline CDR1 and CDR2 sequences are SGHRS and YFSETQ. The CDR3 is 14 amino acids. CDR3 coding DNA: TGCGCCAGCAGCTTGGCGGGACTAGCGGGTGAGCAGTTCTTC. It is translated as CASSLAGLAGEQFF. Full variable domain (remainder filled in from reference TRBV5-1 and TRBJ2-1): KAGVTQTPRYLIKTRGQQVTLSCSPISGHRSVSWYQQTPGQGLQFLFEYFSETQRNKGNFPGRFSGRQFSNSRSEMNVSTLELGDSALYLCASSLAGLAGEQFFGPGTRLTVL.

A note on this clonotype: A far larger clone lies a single base away; this is likely a read error. V is TRBV11-3 and J is TRBJ2-3; the D gene is possibly TRBD2 (5 bases). The CDR3 sequence is 13 residues long. Germline V gene lookup returns CDR1 SGHNT and CDR2 YENEEA. The V gene lost 7 bases and the J gene lost 5 bases, with 13 bases spanning the gap. The CDR3, as DNA: TGTGCCAGCACCGTAGACTACATAGATACGCAGTATTTT. This gives the protein CASTVDYIDTQYF.

This clonotype was detected a few times. A read error may be the cause here, since a much bigger clone is one base away. V usage is TRBV5-5 and J usage is TRBJ2-2; 10 bases agree with TRBD2. This CDR3 spans 17 amino acids. After removal of 3 bases from V and 4 bases from J, the junction contained 9 bases not matched to a gene. Germline assignment: CDR1 SGHKS and CDR2 YYEKEE (reference sequence). The DNA of the CDR3 is TGTGCCAGCAGCTCGACTAGCGGGTCTCCAATCACCGGGGAGCTGTTTTTT. It translates to CASSSTSGSPITGELFF.

On this clonotype itself: One junction end does not reproduce the germline sequence, and a read error may be involved. The chain uses TRBV28 and TRBJ2-7; perhaps TRBD2 as D (5 bases). The length of the CDR3 is 14 residues. Germline V CDR1 and CDR2: MDHEN, SYDVKM. For the CDR3, the DNA is TGTGCCAGTCTAACCGGGATTAGCGACTACGAGCAGTATTTC. This translates into CASLTGISDYEQYF.

Only a few counts were recorded for this clonotype. The junction departs from germline at one end; a sequencing error may be responsible. This chain uses TRBV12-3 or TRBV12-4 with TRBJ1-6; tentatively, D is TRBD1 (6 bases). The CDR3 covers 14 residues. As DNA, the CDR3 is TGTGCCAGTAGTTTAGTGACAGGAGGCCCACCCCTCCACTTT. Translating it yields CASSLVTGGPPLHF.

CDR3 DNA sequence: TGTGCCAGCAGTTCCCCCGGTCTTACAGCTTTCTTT. Translation: CASSSPGLTAFF. This sequence joins TRBV6-2 or TRBV6-3 and TRBJ1-1; no clear D. Germline V gene lookup returns CDR1 MNHEY and CDR2 SVGEGT. V was cut by 4 bases and J by 10 bases, with 13 bases left in between. CDR3 length: 12 residues.

Ten or more counts support this clonotype. The V and J genes are TRBV20-1 and TRBJ1-5; D gene unclear. The CDR3 has 17 amino acids. Trimming stripped 0 bases from V and 0 bases from J, with 15 bases between. The germline CDR1 and CDR2 sequences are DFQATT and SNEGSKA (reference sequence). As DNA, the CDR3 is TGCAGTGCTAGAGATTCGCAGGCTAGATTTAGCAATCAGCCCCAGCATTTT. Its protein product is CSARDSQARFSNQPQHF.